The 26 T cell receptor beta chains listed next were all sequenced from one sample in a study of T cells after yellow fever vaccination. In TCRdb, the 5' RACE reads were re-called with MiXCR into one record per CDR3 protein. The sample lists just under 600,000 distinct CDR3 sequences, approximately 13% occurring once. The source material was PBMCs, sampled on the day of the yellow fever booster vaccination. These receptors all come from a man aged 30 to 45 who received the YFV17D yellow fever vaccine.

This chain connects TRBV30 to TRBJ2-3; possibly TRBD2 for D (6 bases). The CDR3 loop spans 13 amino acids. Trimming cost V 3 bases and J 7 bases, with 14 bases left between them. Germline CDR1 GTSNPN, CDR2 SVGIG (reference sequence). CDR3 sequence reads: CAWSDSGGYTQYF. The CDR3 DNA follows: TGTGCCTGGAGCGACAGTGGAGGGTATACGCAGTATTTT.

This chain connects TRBV5-1 to TRBJ2-7, with D maybe TRBD1 (6 bases). V gave up 0 bases and J gave up 6 bases, with 10 bases separating them. Germline V lookup: CDR1 SGHRS, CDR2 YFSETQ. The CDR3 has 13 amino acids. The CDR3 nucleotides are TGCGCCAGCAGCTTGGTGTTAGGGGGCGAGCAGTACTTC. Translating gives CASSLVLGGEQYF.

The genes are TRBV5-1 and TRBJ2-1, with 10 bases lining up with TRBD2. This CDR3 is built from 15 residues. J lost 4 bases, V lost 5 bases, and 6 bases had no gene match. Germline CDR1 reads SGHRS; CDR2 reads YFSETQ. The CDR3 coding sequence is TGCGCCAGCAGGGTCGGACTAGCGGAGTACAATGAGCAGTTCTTC. Encoded protein: CASRVGLAEYNEQFF.

This clonotype was counted a few times. The chain joins TRBV6-1 to TRBJ2-7; TRBD1 agrees at 7 bases. The CDR3 runs to 15 residues. The junction had 15 bases not matched to a gene; V was cut back by 6 bases and J by 7 bases. The germline V gene encodes CDR1 MNHNS and CDR2 SASEGT. The CDR3 sequence is CASSSPSSTGLEQYF. CDR3 DNA: TGTGCCAGCAGCTCTCCTAGCTCGACAGGGCTTGAGCAGTACTTC.

This clonotype was seen a few times. The CDR3 reads CASSAEGGSNTGELFF. The CDR3 DNA reads as TGTGCCAGCAGCGCCGAGGGAGGGTCGAACACCGGGGAGCTGTTTTTT. The V gene is TRBV9, the J gene TRBJ2-2, with 7 bases matching TRBD2. The J segment lost 0 bases and the V segment lost 3 bases, leaving 5 bases of the junction unmatched. Germline V gene sequence: CDR1 SGDLS, CDR2 YYNGEE. The length of the CDR3 is 16 residues.

This clonotype was picked up many times. The chain combines TRBV18 with TRBJ2-5; no firm D call. The germline V gene encodes CDR1 KGHSH and CDR2 LQKENI. The CDR3 is 11 residues long. Deletions cut 8 bases from V and 1 base from J, with 5 bases between. DNA of the CDR3: TGTGCCAGCAGCCCCCAAGAGACCCAGTACTTC. Its protein product is CASSPQETQYF.

This clonotype was detected only a few times. V usage is TRBV29-1 and J usage is TRBJ2-5; TRBD1 matches 8 bases. The CDR3 covers 12 residues. The germline V gene has CDR1 SQVTM and CDR2 ANQGSEA. Unmatched junction bases numbered 3, after V lost 4 bases and J lost 5 bases. The CDR3 reads CSVARQGETQYF. The CDR3, as DNA: TGCAGCGTTGCCCGACAGGGGGAGACCCAGTACTTC.

This clonotype was detected a few times. This rearrangement joins TRBV15 to TRBJ2-1; D is tentatively TRBD1 or TRBD2 (6 bases each). Germline lookup yields CDR1 LNHNV and CDR2 YYDKDF (reference sequence). The length of the CDR3 is 14 residues. Trimming left V 4 bases short and J 2 bases short, with 9 bases between. The CDR3 nucleotides are TGTGCCACCAGCATGGGGGGCCCCTACAATGAGCAGTTCTTC. Its protein is CATSMGGPYNEQFF.

This clonotype came up a few times. V is TRBV5-1 and J is TRBJ2-7; maybe TRBD1 (7 bases). This CDR3 is built from 19 residues. Germline loops: CDR1 SGHRS, CDR2 YFSETQ. V was clipped by 3 bases and J by 7 bases, with 32 bases between them. CDR3 sequence: CASSSRDRNPASANKEQYF. Here the CDR3 DNA reads TGCGCCAGCAGCTCGAGGGACAGAAACCCTGCTAGCGCCAATAAGGAGCAGTACTTC.

V is TRBV3-1 and J is TRBJ2-2, with 9 positions matching TRBD1. Trimming at V came to 5 bases and at J to 1 base, leaving 11 bases not matched to a gene. The CDR3 has 18 residues. The germline CDR1 and CDR2 sequences are LGHDT and YNNKEL (reference sequence). The CDR3, as DNA: TGTGCCAGCAGCTTTAATAACCCGGGACAGGGGAACACCGGGGAGCTGTTTTTT. Its translation: CASSFNNPGQGNTGELFF.

The rearrangement uses TRBV7-9 and TRBJ2-7; D unresolved. The CDR3 runs 12 residues. CDR1 is SEHNR and CDR2 is FQNEAQ in the germline V gene (reference sequence). V was cut by 3 bases and J by 7 bases, with 10 bases left in between. CDR3 nucleotides: TGTGCCAGCAGCTTGGCGGCGAGGGAGCAGTACTTC. Translation: CASSLAAREQYF.

This clonotype was detected a few times. The CDR3 spells CASSQDSGTHFYEQYF. CDR3 coding DNA: TGTGCCAGCAGCCAGGACTCCGGGACCCATTTCTACGAGCAGTACTTC. The chain combines TRBV3-1 with TRBJ2-7; tentatively, D is TRBD1 or TRBD2 (5 bases each). V lost 3 bases and J 3 bases, leaving 18 bases between the germline ends. The CDR3 length is 16 residues. CDR1 is LGHDT and CDR2 is YNNKEL in the germline V gene (reference sequence).

The chain has TRBV7-2 and TRBJ2-2; D uncertain. The germline V and J ends were trimmed by 7 bases and 6 bases, with 15 bases remaining between them. Germline loops: CDR1 SGHTA, CDR2 FQGNSA. CDR3 length equals 14 residues. CDR3 nucleotides: TGTGCCAGCACAATGGGAATCATTGCCGGGGAGCTGTTTTTT. It yields the protein CASTMGIIAGELFF.

This clonotype was found many times. The DNA of the CDR3 is TGCGCCAGCAGCGGAGGACAGGGTGGCTACACCTTC. This translates into CASSGGQGGYTF. V gene TRBV5-1 combines with J gene TRBJ1-2, with 8 bases fitting TRBD1. CDR3 size: 12 residues. J lost 7 bases, V lost 4 bases, and 3 bases had no gene match. Germline values: CDR1 SGHRS, CDR2 YFSETQ.

A few counts support this clonotype. This chain uses TRBV5-1 with TRBJ2-1; 8 nucleotides agree with TRBD1. With 4 bases clipped from V and 2 bases from J, the junction kept 5 bases outside the gene matches. This CDR3 has 15 residues. Germline-derived CDR1 and CDR2 are SGHRS and YFSETQ. The CDR3, as DNA: TGCGCCAGCAGCGGCCGGACAGGGACCTACAATGAGCAGTTCTTC. It translates to CASSGRTGTYNEQFF.

This clonotype was counted a few times. The chain is built from TRBV4-3 and TRBJ2-1; D might be TRBD2 (6 bases). The CDR3 loop spans 18 amino acids. The germline V and J ends were trimmed by 2 bases and 6 bases, with 23 bases remaining between them. Germline V gene sequence: CDR1 LGHNA, CDR2 YSLEER. As DNA, the CDR3 is TGCGCCAGCAGCCAATCAGCCCCCCGGGACTCGTCGGCCAATGAGCAGTTCTTC. This gives the protein CASSQSAPRDSSANEQFF.

This chain connects TRBV10-2 to TRBJ2-7; no reliable D call. Germline-derived CDR1 and CDR2 are WSHSY and SAAADI. Trimming took off 3 bases at V and 3 bases at J, with 9 bases between the two ends. The CDR3 extends over 13 amino acids. This chain's CDR3 is CASSEGFGYEQYF. CDR3 in DNA: TGCGCCAGCAGTGAAGGGTTTGGCTACGAGCAGTACTTC.

This clonotype has just a few counts. The J gene is TRBJ2-6, the V gene TRBV30; D unclear. This CDR3 spans 17 amino acids. Germline assignment: CDR1 GTSNPN and CDR2 SVGIG (reference sequence). V was trimmed by 3 bases and J by 0 bases, leaving 15 bases between them. In nucleotides, the CDR3 is TGTGCCTGGAGGGGTGGCAGCCCACTCTCTGGGGCCAACGTCCTGACTTTC. This gives the protein CAWRGGSPLSGANVLTF. Variable domain in full (rest from reference TRBV30 and TRBJ2-6): SQTIHQWPATLVQPVGSPLSLECTVEGTSNPNLYWYRQAAGRGLQLLFYSVGIGQISSEVPQNLSASRPQDRQFILSSKKLLLSDSGFYLCAWRGGSPLSGANVLTFGAGSRLTVL.

J is TRBJ2-7 and V is TRBV6-5; D gene uncertain. Between the trimmed V and J ends, which lost 0 bases and 0 bases, there was a span of 9 bases. Germline V lookup: CDR1 MNHEY, CDR2 SVGAGI. This CDR3 has 15 residues. Written as DNA, the CDR3 is TGTGCCAGCAGTTACTCCCACGGGTCCTCCTACGAGCAGTACTTC. Amino acid sequence: CASSYSHGSSYEQYF.

The rearrangement joins TRBV5-1 to TRBJ2-7, with 10 bases fitting TRBD1. Germline CDR1 SGHRS, CDR2 YFSETQ. This CDR3 comprises 12 residues. V was clipped by 7 bases and J by 4 bases; unmatched bases: 2. CDR3: CASGDRGYEQYF. CDR3 DNA sequence: TGCGCCAGCGGGGACAGGGGTTACGAGCAGTACTTC.

V and J are TRBV20-1 and TRBJ2-1; D is perhaps TRBD1 (5 bases). This CDR3 is built from 14 residues. Germline values: CDR1 DFQATT, CDR2 SNEGSKA (reference sequence). In DNA, the CDR3 is TGCGCCTGCGTGGACACCTTAGCCTACAATGAGCAGTTCTTC. It specifies CACVDTLAYNEQFF.

The chain uses TRBV12-3 or TRBV12-4 and TRBJ2-7; D remains unclear. Trimming stripped 4 bases from V and 2 bases from J, with 12 bases between. CDR3 length: 14 residues. The CDR3 protein is CASSSGRSPYEQYF. CDR3 nucleotide sequence: TGTGCCAGCAGTTCCGGACGGAGCCCCTACGAGCAGTACTTC.

The gene calls are TRBV4-3 and TRBJ2-5, with D tentatively TRBD1 (6 bases). CDR3 length equals 18 residues. Germline CDR1 and CDR2: LGHNA and YSLEER. V dropped 2 bases and J dropped 2 bases, with 21 bases sitting between them. This chain's CDR3 is CASSQTLTLGQNQETQYF. The CDR3 DNA reads as TGCGCCAGCAGCCAAACACTTACCCTTGGACAGAATCAAGAGACCCAGTACTTC.

This clonotype was counted between two and nine times. The chain carries TRBV28 and TRBJ2-4; 14 bases match TRBD2. The germline CDR1 and CDR2 sequences are MDHEN and SYDVKM. The CDR3 consists of 18 residues. The V gene end was trimmed by 5 bases and the J gene end by 0 bases; junction bases not matched to a gene: 6. The CDR3 here is CASSQGLAGGLAKNIQYF. The CDR3 DNA follows: TGTGCCAGCAGTCAAGGACTAGCGGGAGGACTAGCCAAAAACATTCAGTACTTC.

This clonotype was observed a few times. The chain employs TRBV29-1 and TRBJ2-1, with 10 nucleotides matching TRBD2. J was trimmed by 7 bases and V by 7 bases; bases with no gene match: 16. The CDR3 totals 16 residues. From germline, CDR1 is SQVTM and CDR2 ANQGSEA. The CDR3 protein is CSASKSSGSKINEQFF. CDR3 nucleotide sequence: TGCAGCGCCAGCAAGTCTAGCGGGAGTAAGATAAATGAGCAGTTCTTC.

This clonotype was counted only a few times. The chain employs TRBV15 and TRBJ2-3; D may be TRBD1 or TRBD2 (6 bases each). Germline loops: CDR1 LNHNV, CDR2 YYDKDF (reference sequence). V was pared by 4 bases and J by 2 bases, with 16 bases between. CDR3 length: 16 residues. This CDR3 reads CATSIGGHQATDTQYF. For the CDR3, the DNA is TGTGCCACCAGCATCGGGGGACATCAGGCCACAGATACGCAGTATTTT. Combining the CDR3 with reference TRBV15 and TRBJ2-3 gives the whole variable domain DAMVIQNPRYQVTQFGKPVTLSCSQTLNHNVMYWYQQKSSQAPKLLFHYYDKDFNNEADTPDNFQSRRPNTSFCFLDIRSPGLGDTAMYLCATSIGGHQATDTQYFGPGTRLTVL.